Each of the 2 T cell receptor beta chains below was sequenced from the same sample in a study of cytomegalovirus exposure and HLA in healthy donors. Libraries were prepared by immunoSEQ multiplex PCR; TCRdb keeps only in-frame clonotypes and omits some of them. The table records 220,000 or so clones, 83% of them present only once. The specimen sequenced was PBMCs. The receptors stem from a woman aged 18-30 years in good health and CMV-seronegative.

This clone turned up a few times. Distinct nucleotide sequences in the sample also encode this CDR3. The J gene is TRBJ2-1, the V gene TRBV27; TRBD2 matches 7 bases. Trimming removed 8 bases from V and 3 bases from J; junction bases left unmatched: 7. This CDR3 is built from 14 residues. Germline V gives CDR1 MNHEY, CDR2 SMNVEV (reference sequence). DNA of the CDR3: TGTGCCAGCGGGGGGGGAGCAGGCTACAATGAGCAGTTCTTC. Translating it yields CASGGGAGYNEQFF.

The chain combines TRBV2 with TRBJ2-7; no firm D call. The CDR3 runs to 12 residues. Between the trimmed V and J ends, which lost 1 base and 7 bases, there was a span of 8 bases. CDR1 and CDR2 from the germline V gene are SNHLY and FYNNEI. CDR3 DNA: TGTGCCAGCAGTGAAGGACTGTATGAGCAGTACTTC. It translates to CASSEGLYEQYF.